The 15 T cell receptor beta chains listed next were all sequenced from one sample in a study of OX40 agonist ivuxolimab in advanced cancers. Method: immunoSEQ multiplex PCR; TCRdb's copy keeps in-frame clones and lacks some. The profile covers about 90,000 clones, with just under 90% appearing a single time and about 7.7% taken by the ten largest. The sequencing used CD4+ or CD8+ T cells sorted from blood, collected in a trial of the OX40 agonist ivuxolimab. The receptors come from an adult with an advanced solid tumor such as melanoma, head and neck, liver or kidney cancer.

Notes on this clone: The sample has other DNA sequences that encode this CDR3 too. The chain joins TRBV27 to TRBJ2-7; D possibly matches TRBD1 or TRBD2 (5 bases each). Trimming took off 5 bases at V and 4 bases at J, with 6 bases between the two ends. Germline V gives CDR1 MNHEY, CDR2 SMNVEV (reference sequence). This CDR3 has 11 residues. The CDR3 sequence: CASSGGYEQYF. CDR3 DNA: TGTGCCAGCAGTGGGGGATACGAGCAGTACTTC.

The chain uses TRBV19 and TRBJ1-2; D may be TRBD1 (6 bases). The V gene's germline CDR1 is LNHDA and CDR2 SQIVND (reference sequence). With 7 bases removed from V and 8 bases from J, the gap between germline ends came to 23 bases. The CDR3 covers 15 residues. The DNA of the CDR3 is TGTGCCAGTACCCCGGATGGGGGGCGAACGGAAGGCTACACCTTC. This translates into CASTPDGGRTEGYTF.

V gene TRBV27 combines with J gene TRBJ1-4; 8 bases fit TRBD1. This CDR3 spans 18 amino acids. CDR1 and CDR2 from the germline V gene are MNHEY and SMNVEV (reference sequence). Germline trimming cut 5 bases from V and 0 bases from J; bases unmatched to any gene: 11. CDR3 nucleotide sequence: TGTGCCAGCAGTCCAATCCGGGACAGGTCTGCAACTAATGAAAAACTGTTTTTT. Translation gives CASSPIRDRSATNEKLFF. Looking up the rest from reference TRBV27 and TRBJ1-4 gives the full variable domain: EAQVTQNPRYLITVTGKKLTVTCSQNMNHEYMSWYRQDPGLGLRQIYYSMNVEVTDKGDVPEGYKVSRKEKRNFPLILESPSPNQTSLYFCASSPIRDRSATNEKLFFGSGTQLSVL.

V is TRBV18 and J is TRBJ2-7; weak D call: TRBD2 (6 bases). V dropped 3 bases and J dropped 0 bases, with 9 bases sitting between them. Germline CDR1 and CDR2: KGHSH and LQKENI. This CDR3 region has 14 residues. The chain's CDR3 is CASSPGTPSYEQYF. CDR3 nucleotides: TGTGCCAGCTCACCGGGGACTCCCTCCTACGAGCAGTACTTC.

This chain uses TRBV11-3 with TRBJ2-7; the D gene could be TRBD1 or TRBD2 (6 bases each). The V end was cut by 6 bases, the J end by 4 bases, with 16 bases between. The CDR3 extends over 14 amino acids. CDR1 SGHNT and CDR2 YENEEA come from the germline V gene. The CDR3 DNA follows: TGTGCCAGCAGGAACCCGGGGGCGGGATACGAGCAGTACTTC. As protein: CASRNPGAGYEQYF.

V gene TRBV16 combines with J gene TRBJ2-7; weak D call: TRBD2 (5 bases). There are 17 residues in the CDR3. CDR1 is KGHSY, CDR2 FQNENV, per germline. Trimming cost V 0 bases and J 3 bases, with 18 bases left between them. CDR3 residues: CASSQSLGLQLRYEQYF. DNA of the CDR3: TGTGCCAGCAGCCAATCCCTTGGACTTCAACTCCGCTACGAGCAGTACTTC.

This clone was observed once. The chain has TRBV30 and TRBJ2-4, with D perhaps assigned TRBD1 or TRBD2 (6 bases each). Germline V gene lookup returns CDR1 GTSNPN and CDR2 SVGIG (reference sequence). The germline V and J ends were trimmed by 2 bases and 0 bases, with 17 bases remaining between them. This CDR3 comprises 17 residues. CDR3 DNA sequence: TGTGCCTGGAGTAGGGGGGCCACCGGTCTAGCCAAAAACATTCAGTACTTC. Translating gives CAWSRGATGLAKNIQYF.

This sequence joins TRBV5-6 and TRBJ2-5; D is unclear. The CDR3 runs to 17 residues. Trimming removed 0 bases at V and 1 base at J, with 16 bases between. Germline assignment: CDR1 SGHDT and CDR2 YYEEEE. The CDR3 DNA follows: TGTGCCAGCAGCTTGGCGGGTGTGGGCCAGAGCCAAGAGACCCAGTACTTC. The encoded protein is CASSLAGVGQSQETQYF.

In this sample, this clone turned up once. The chain links TRBV6-1 to TRBJ1-5; TRBD1 might be the D (5 bases). This CDR3 contains 17 residues. V was trimmed by 4 bases and J by 1 base, leaving 17 bases between them. CDR1 and CDR2 from the germline V gene are MNHNS and SASEGT. The DNA of the CDR3 is TGTGCCAGCAGTGGGATCCTGGGACGGAGGAGCAATCAGCCCCAGCATTTT. It codes for CASSGILGRRSNQPQHF.

The CDR3 sequence: CASSLFPRNTEAFF. The CDR3 bases are TGTGCCAGCAGTTTATTTCCCAGAAACACTGAAGCTTTCTTT. V gene TRBV27 combines with J gene TRBJ1-1, with D unclear. CDR1 and CDR2 from the germline V gene are MNHEY and SMNVEV (reference sequence). Trimming stripped 1 base from V and 2 bases from J, with 8 bases between. The CDR3 runs to 14 residues.

The V gene is TRBV9, the J gene TRBJ2-7; either TRBD1 or TRBD2 may supply D (6 bases each). Germline CDR1 reads SGDLS; CDR2 reads YYNGEE. This CDR3 is 14 amino acids long. V shed 4 bases and J shed 5 bases, with 16 bases lying between them. The CDR3 DNA sequence: TGTGCCAGCAGCTTAGGAGGGGGTGGGCACGAGCAGTACTTC. This translates into CASSLGGGGHEQYF.

CDR3 DNA sequence: TGTGCCAGTAGTATCTCTATGAACACTGAAGCTTTCTTT. It codes for CASSISMNTEAFF. The rearrangement links TRBV19 to TRBJ1-1; no clear D gene. V was shortened by 3 bases and J by 0 bases, with 5 bases between the two germline ends. Germline V lookup: CDR1 LNHDA, CDR2 SQIVND (reference sequence). The CDR3 spans 13 residues.

This chain connects TRBV6-1 to TRBJ2-5; TRBD1 matches 7 bases. Trimming at V came to 8 bases and at J to 2 bases, leaving 5 bases not matched to a gene. This CDR3 has 13 amino acids. Germline V gene sequence: CDR1 MNHNS, CDR2 SASEGT. Here the CDR3 reads CASVRGLQETQYF. The CDR3 DNA reads as TGTGCCAGCGTCAGGGGGTTACAAGAGACCCAGTACTTC.

The chain is built from TRBV30 and TRBJ2-5, with a tentative D call TRBD1 (6 bases). The V and J ends lost 1 base and 7 bases respectively, with 10 bases between them. Germline CDR1 is GTSNPN and CDR2 is SVGIG (reference sequence). The CDR3 is 12 residues long. The CDR3 sequence is CAWSAGAGTQYF. The CDR3 DNA reads as TGTGCCTGGAGTGCAGGGGCAGGGACCCAGTACTTC.

V is TRBV30 and J is TRBJ1-6; 8 bases agree with TRBD1. Germline CDR1 is GTSNPN and CDR2 is SVGIG (reference sequence). Germline trimming cut 0 bases from V and 7 bases from J; bases unmatched to any gene: 5. CDR3 size: 15 residues. The CDR3 DNA reads TGTGCCTGGAGTGTCGGGACAGGACCGAATTCACCCCTCCACTTT. Protein: CAWSVGTGPNSPLHF.